A selection of T cell receptor beta chains follows, all from one sample in a study of blood T cell repertoires in COVID-19. The data were produced by immunoSEQ multiplex PCR, yet TCRdb's version contains in-frame clones alone and is incomplete. Here the sample spans over 85,000 clones, roughly 80% being singletons. The sample taken for sequencing was peripheral blood. All receptors come from a human donor in a cohort sampled during active COVID-19. CDR3s include the opening cysteine and the closing phenylalanine or tryptophan. The D gene is left open where the match is weak. Size is stated for part of the rows, as once, few or many counts, or as a class when the clone is expanded.

TRBD2,TRBJ2-1,.,TRBV7-2,CASSLARGGEQFF,TGTGCCAGCAGCTTAGCGCGGGGGGGTGAGCAGTTCTTC
.,TRBJ2-2,once,TRBV6-5,CASSYSIVGGTGELFF,TGTGCCAGCAGTTACTCGATCGTGGGGGGCACCGGGGAGCTGTTTTTT
.,TRBJ1-3,.,TRBV7-2,CASSTRGGGLGNTIYF,TGTGCCAGCAGCACCCGAGGGGGGGGATTAGGAAACACCATATATTTT
.,TRBJ1-1,.,TRBV28,CASSLERITEAFF,TGTGCCAGCAGTTTGGAGCGCATCACTGAAGCTTTCTTT
.,TRBJ2-2,few,TRBV6-2/TRBV6-3,CASSYVGAGELFF,TGTGCCAGCAGTTACGTCGGGGCCGGGGAGCTGTTTTTT
.,TRBJ2-5,.,TRBV12-3/TRBV12-4,CASSFGHQETQYF,TGTGCCAGCAGTTTTGGCCACCAAGAGACCCAGTACTTC
TRBD2,TRBJ2-3,.,TRBV2,CASKGLAGAGTDTQYF,TGTGCCAGCAAAGGACTAGCGGGAGCTGGCACAGATACGCAGTATTTT
TRBD2,TRBJ2-3,.,TRBV7-2,CASSLLAGLDTQYF,TGTGCCAGCAGCTTACTAGCGGGATTGGATACGCAGTATTTT
.,TRBJ1-3,.,TRBV20-1,CSASSLPGGGNTIYF,TGCAGTGCTAGTTCTCTACCGGGGGGTGGAAACACCATATATTTT
.,TRBJ2-2,.,TRBV6-1,CASSDLPLGRGLLSTGELFF,TGTGCCAGCAGTGACTTACCTTTGGGCAGGGGTTTACTTTCGACCGGGGAGCTGTTTTTT
.,TRBJ2-1,.,TRBV4-1,CASSHPGTHYNEQFF,TGCGCCAGCAGCCACCCCGGGACACATTACAATGAGCAGTTCTTC
.,TRBJ2-5,.,TRBV18,CASSPGGETQYF,TGTGCCAGCTCACCCGGAGGGGAGACCCAGTACTTC
.,TRBJ2-5,.,TRBV11-1,CASSLHREETQYF,TGTGCCAGCAGCTTGCACAGGGAAGAGACCCAGTACTTC
TRBD2,TRBJ2-1,.,TRBV11-2,CASIPGLAGNNEQFF,TGTGCCAGCATCCCAGGACTAGCGGGAAACAATGAGCAGTTCTTC
.,TRBJ2-3,.,TRBV5-1,CASSLYRPRTDTQYF,TGCGCCAGCAGCTTGTACAGGCCCCGCACAGATACGCAGTATTTT
TRBD2,TRBJ2-7,.,TRBV2,CASSVEGRVGEQYF,TGTGCCAGCAGTGTGGAGGGGAGGGTTGGCGAGCAGTACTTC
.,TRBJ1-1,.,TRBV4-1,CASSQEGANTEAFF,TGCGCCAGCAGCCAAGAGGGGGCGAACACTGAAGCTTTCTTT
.,TRBJ1-4,.,TRBV30,CAWSVLGGMEEKLFF,TGTGCCTGGAGTGTACTTGGGGGGATGGAGGAAAAACTGTTTTTT
TRBD1,TRBJ1-5,many,TRBV2,CASRTGTGSNQPQHF,TGTGCCAGCAGGACCGGGACAGGGAGCAATCAGCCCCAGCATTTT
TRBD2,TRBJ2-1,.,TRBV19,CASSKREPPPSEQFF,TGTGCCAGTAGTAAGCGGGAGCCCCCCCCCTCTGAGCAGTTCTTC
TRBD2,TRBJ2-5,once,TRBV7-2,CASSLRPGGETQYF,TGTGCCAGCAGCTTAAGGCCGGGGGGAGAGACCCAGTACTTC
TRBD1,TRBJ2-5,.,TRBV5-4,CASSQADRGGETQYF,TGTGCCAGCAGCCAAGCGGACAGGGGTGGGGAGACCCAGTACTTC
.,TRBJ1-2,once,TRBV3-1/TRBV3-2,CASSQQGAGDYYGYTF,TGTGCCAGCAGCCAACAGGGAGCAGGGGATTATTATGGCTACACCTTC
.,TRBJ1-5,.,TRBV18,CASSFGAEGGWQPQHF,TGTGCCAGCTCATTCGGGGCGGAGGGAGGGTGGCAGCCCCAGCATTTT
TRBD2,TRBJ2-2,.,TRBV7-2,CASSSRRGPSGTNTGELFF,TGTGCCAGCAGCTCGAGGAGGGGGCCTAGCGGGACGAACACCGGGGAGCTGTTTTTT
.,TRBJ2-1,.,TRBV9,CASSSRTSGDEQFF,TGTGCCAGCAGCTCCCGGACTTCAGGTGATGAGCAGTTCTTC
TRBD2,TRBJ2-3,.,TRBV2,CASSPGTSGRSDTQYF,TGTGCCAGCAGCCCTGGGACTAGCGGGAGATCCGATACGCAGTATTTT
.,TRBJ2-7,.,TRBV28,CASSDRPREQYF,TGTGCCAGCAGCGACAGGCCACGAGAGCAGTACTTC
TRBD1,TRBJ1-2,.,TRBV19,CASRVIMRTGGDGYTF,TGTGCCAGTAGAGTTATAATGAGGACAGGGGGCGATGGCTACACCTTC
.,TRBJ2-2,.,TRBV4-3,CASSQDLVPNTGELFF,TGCGCCAGCAGCCAAGATTTAGTGCCGAACACCGGGGAGCTGTTTTTT
TRBD2,TRBJ2-7,few,TRBV4-3,CASSQARGLAANSDEQYF,TGCGCCAGCAGCCAAGCCAGGGGACTAGCCGCTAATTCTGACGAGCAGTACTTC
.,TRBJ2-5,.,TRBV13,CASSLGLSLKETQYF,TGTGCCAGCAGCTTAGGCCTAAGCCTAAAAGAGACCCAGTACTTC
TRBD1,TRBJ1-4,.,TRBV9,CASSPRQGEGEKLFF,TGTGCCAGCAGCCCTCGACAGGGAGAAGGGGAAAAACTGTTTTTT
.,TRBJ2-5,.,TRBV11-3,CASSTQGGETQYF,TGTGCCAGCAGCACCCAGGGGGGAGAGACCCAGTACTTC
.,TRBJ1-6,.,TRBV7-6,CASSPEADSPLHF,TGTGCCAGCAGCCCGGAGGCGGATTCACCCCTCCACTTT
TRBD2,TRBJ2-7,.,TRBV19,CASNQAGPSYEQYF,TGTGCCAGTAACCAAGCGGGGCCCTCCTACGAGCAGTACTTC
.,TRBJ2-1,.,TRBV21-1,CASSNKGSLRWYSGSDEQFF,TGTGCCAGCAGCAATAAGGGGTCCCTGCGTTGGTATAGCGGGAGTGATGAGCAGTTCTTC
.,TRBJ2-7,.,TRBV11-3,CASSLGPVHEQYF,TGTGCCAGCAGCTTAGGCCCAGTCCACGAGCAGTACTTC
TRBD1,TRBJ2-2,few,TRBV27,CASSHRQGFTGELFF,TGTGCCAGCAGTCATAGACAGGGGTTTACCGGGGAGCTGTTTTTT
.,TRBJ2-1,.,TRBV3-1/TRBV3-2,CASSQNSGSSYNEQFF,TGTGCCAGCAGCCAAAACAGCGGGTCCTCCTACAATGAGCAGTTCTTC